A selection of T cell receptor beta chains follows, all from one sample in a study of T cell repertoires in cytomegalovirus infection. These receptors are not linked to any known antigen. Each CDR3 protein is one row after TCRdb ran MiXCR on the reads. The table records 750,000 to 950,000 distinct CDR3 sequences, just under 30% of them present only once. The sample in question was cultured CD8+ T cells from PBMCs, obtained from culture after CMV antigen stimulation. These receptors were obtained from a human donor in good health (CMV status not recorded). Some clones in this sample may be carry-over from other donors' samples. CDR3s include the opening cysteine and the closing phenylalanine or tryptophan. Clone size is given for some rows only: seen once, a few or many times, or a class if the clone is expanded.

clone_size: -
v_call: TRBV10-3
cdr3_aa: CAISATLTSGPPYGDTQYF

clone_size: few
v_call: TRBV19
cdr3_aa: CASSIGLSKETQYF

clone_size: -
v_call: TRBV29-1
cdr3_aa: CSVEEETVGTGELFF

clone_size: few
v_call: TRBV7-2
cdr3_aa: CASSSQEKQYF

clone_size: -
v_call: TRBV5-4
cdr3_aa: CASSLNREAFF

clone_size: -
v_call: TRBV7-8
cdr3_aa: CASSAFGGTYNEQFF

clone_size: -
v_call: TRBV6-2/TRBV6-3
cdr3_aa: CASSYPGTGGNQPQHF

clone_size: few
v_call: TRBV10-3
cdr3_aa: CAISRLAGGQDTQYF

clone_size: -
v_call: TRBV7-3
cdr3_aa: CASSLNGASSTDTQYF

clone_size: few
v_call: TRBV27
cdr3_aa: CASSLSRVGATGNTIYF

clone_size: -
v_call: TRBV7-6
cdr3_aa: CASSSGLAGDNGNEQFF

clone_size: -
v_call: TRBV18
cdr3_aa: CASSKAGDVTNYGYTF

clone_size: once
v_call: TRBV7-9
cdr3_aa: CASSFTGTSGFGTQYF

clone_size: few
v_call: TRBV12-3/TRBV12-4
cdr3_aa: CASSPLSNYGYTF

clone_size: few
v_call: TRBV14
cdr3_aa: CASSQGEGGFDTQYF

clone_size: few
v_call: TRBV7-2
cdr3_aa: CASSWGQENEQFF

clone_size: few
v_call: TRBV5-4
cdr3_aa: CASSAYSGPNHEQYF

clone_size: many
v_call: TRBV2
cdr3_aa: CASKMAGREAFF

clone_size: many
v_call: TRBV5-1
cdr3_aa: CASSPLLAKTEAFF

clone_size: -
v_call: TRBV6-5
cdr3_aa: CASSYSDRVTGELFF

clone_size: few
v_call: TRBV7-6
cdr3_aa: CASSWSSDEAFF

clone_size: few
v_call: TRBV2
cdr3_aa: CASSEGAGLSYEQYF

clone_size: -
v_call: TRBV19
cdr3_aa: CASSIAGYETQYF

clone_size: -
v_call: TRBV19
cdr3_aa: CASSILREVGAEAFF

clone_size: few
v_call: TRBV6-2/TRBV6-3
cdr3_aa: CASSLTGTSGNIQYF

clone_size: -
v_call: TRBV20-1
cdr3_aa: CSARDLEPTGELFF

clone_size: many
v_call: TRBV6-1
cdr3_aa: CASSEGQGGYNEQFF

clone_size: few
v_call: TRBV6-6
cdr3_aa: CASSKPGHENTGELFF

clone_size: few
v_call: TRBV7-9
cdr3_aa: CASSSGRGSNFSYNEQFF

clone_size: -
v_call: TRBV6-6
cdr3_aa: CASSYKTGGYNEQFF

clone_size: -
v_call: TRBV15
cdr3_aa: CATSRDLSGGDGYTF

clone_size: few
v_call: TRBV20-1
cdr3_aa: CSAPALRGQPYNEQFF

clone_size: many
v_call: TRBV7-6
cdr3_aa: CASSPMGLPEAFF

clone_size: -
v_call: TRBV5-8
cdr3_aa: CASSFGAVWEKLFF

clone_size: once
v_call: TRBV7-4
cdr3_aa: CASSSTTDMNTEAFF

clone_size: many
v_call: TRBV7-6
cdr3_aa: CASMKIGRGAGSYNEQFF

clone_size: -
v_call: TRBV6-1
cdr3_aa: CASSEAFGGANEKLFF

clone_size: -
v_call: TRBV10-3
cdr3_aa: CAIRVEHGYTF

clone_size: -
v_call: TRBV5-8
cdr3_aa: CAKTGPPGELFF

clone_size: -
v_call: TRBV27
cdr3_aa: CASSLRGAVLITDTQYF